This T cell receptor (beta chain) is from a study of OX40 agonist ivuxolimab in advanced cancers. Clones were sequenced by immunoSEQ multiplex PCR, and TCRdb holds only the in-frame ones, with some missing. The repertoire includes about 140,000 clones, under 95% of them detected once, and 0.9% to 1.2% sits in the top ten. Germline V CDR1 and CDR2: KGHSH, LQKENI. With 0 bases removed from V and 4 bases from J, the gap between germline ends came to 6 bases. The CDR3 has 13 residues. The chain carries TRBV18 and TRBJ1-1; D gene ambiguous. This clonotype originated in an adult with an advanced solid tumor such as melanoma, head and neck, liver or kidney cancer. The sequenced sample was CD4+ or CD8+ T cells sorted from blood, obtained in a trial of the OX40 agonist ivuxolimab. This CDR3 reads CASSPPGPTEAFF. DNA for the CDR3: TGTGCCAGCTCACCACCGGGTCCCACTGAAGCTTTCTTT.